This T cell receptor beta chain was sequenced in a study of shared clonotypes between healthy human individuals. Concerning this clone: What it binds is not known.

Every one of the donors was a Caucasian adult that lived in Nashville, Tennessee. Negatively enriched CD4+ T cells were divided by CD45RA into naive and memory. Using immunoSEQ multiplex PCR, the repertoire was profiled, and TCRdb retains in-frame clones only, with some absent. The sample has 1,500,000 or so clones; 95% to 97% are singletons. Study outcomes and limitations: Inspection by rarefaction showed sorted-subset sequencing to be incomplete despite large depth.

Sequencing was performed on naive CD4+ T cells sorted from blood. Subset of the sample: CD45RA+ positively selected. This TCR was recovered from a man aged 30-40 years in good health.

DNA for the CDR3: TGTGCCAGTAGTATTCCCCTTGCCGGGACAGCCGGAAAAAAAGAGACCCAGTACTTC. It specifies CASSIPLAGTAGKKETQYF. The chain employs TRBV19 and TRBJ2-5; TRBD1 matches at 7 bases. In germline, CDR1 is LNHDA, CDR2 SQIVND (reference sequence). After removal of 3 bases from V and 3 bases from J, the junction contained 19 bases not matched to a gene. The CDR3 totals 19 residues.